The subject of this entry is one TCR beta chain. Its antigen is undetermined. Random hexamers served to reverse transcribe roughly 0.45 to 1 ug RNA. MiXCR was run by TCRdb on the immunoSEQ multiplex PCR reads, yielding one entry per CDR3 protein. This repertoire shows 160,000 or so distinct CDR3 sequences, 90% to 95% found once; its top ten account for 0.16%. Sequencing of TCR beta was performed on blood CD8+ T cells and on blood CD4+ T cells. Patients with Susac syndrome showed fulfilment of recently defined diagnostic criteria for definite or probable disease. The CDR3 extends over 15 amino acids. The germline gives CDR1 LNHNV, CDR2 YYDKDF (reference sequence). Trimming cost V 1 base and J 0 bases; bases outside gene matches: 2. The sample comes from a study of CD8 T cells in Susac syndrome. Study conclusions and caveats: As acknowledged by the study, its TCR sequencing and HLA analysis included a relatively small number of individuals.

The source of this sequence is a human donor with Susac syndrome. The V gene is TRBV15, the J gene TRBJ1-2, with TRBD1 identical over 7 bases. The sample comprised CD4+ T cells from PBMCs. Here the CDR3 DNA reads TGTGCCACCAGCAGAGGGACAGGACCTAACTATGGCTACACCTTC. It encodes CATSRGTGPNYGYTF.